The 7 T cell receptor beta chains below all came from one sample that was sequenced in a study of CD8 T cells in acute hepatitis C reinfection. Repertoires were generated with immunoSEQ multiplex PCR, while TCRdb's copy carries only in-frame clones and drops some. The sample carries tens of thousands of clones, 80% to 90% recorded once. As for time point: naive CD8 control sorted from an acute-time-point sample. Material: naive CD8+ T cells from PBMCs. The origin of the receptors is a woman in her late teens or twenties who spontaneously cleared hepatitis C infection.

The V and J genes are TRBV15 and TRBJ2-3; D might be TRBD2 (6 bases). This CDR3 contains 17 residues. Trimming shortened V by 0 bases and J by 0 bases, and 13 bases separated the two germline ends. Germline CDR1 and CDR2: LNHNV and YYDKDF (reference sequence). The chain's CDR3 is CATSRDRLSGSTDTQYF. The CDR3 nucleotides are TGTGCCACCAGCAGAGATCGTCTGAGCGGGAGCACAGATACGCAGTATTTT.

This clone has only a few counts. V and J are TRBV12-5 and TRBJ1-5; D perhaps matches TRBD1 (5 bases). This CDR3 has 15 amino acids. Germline V gene sequence: CDR1 LGHNT, CDR2 FRNRAP. V was cut by 3 bases and J by 1 base, with 10 bases left in between. In DNA, the CDR3 is TGTGCTAGTGGTTTACTCCGGGGGAGCAATCAGCCCCAGCATTTT. Its translation: CASGLLRGSNQPQHF.

The chain has TRBV23-1 and TRBJ2-1; D not certain. TRBV23-1 counts as an open reading frame of uncertain function. Trimming left V 3 bases short and J 5 bases short, with 14 bases between. CDR3 length equals 15 residues. CDR3 sequence reads: CASSQSSAVHNEQFF. DNA of the CDR3: TGCGCCAGCAGTCAGTCTTCGGCAGTCCACAATGAGCAGTTCTTC.

This chain links TRBV11-2 with TRBJ1-5, with a weak D call TRBD1 (5 bases). The CDR3 consists of 15 residues. V lost 1 base and J 6 bases, leaving 13 bases between the germline ends. The V gene's germline CDR1 is SGHAT and CDR2 FQNNGV. The CDR3: CASSLGGGAGQPQHF. The CDR3 nucleotides are TGTGCCAGCAGCTTAGGGGGGGGAGCGGGTCAGCCCCAGCATTTT.

This clone turned up a few times. The chain uses TRBV19 and TRBJ2-7; no clear D. There are 11 residues in the CDR3. V lost 10 bases and J 4 bases, leaving 11 bases between the germline ends. The germline V gene encodes CDR1 LNHDA and CDR2 SQIVND (reference sequence). The CDR3 sequence: CATSIGYEQYF. The CDR3 bases are TGTGCCACCTCAATTGGGTACGAGCAGTACTTC.

The rearrangement joins TRBV7-9 to TRBJ2-2; 9 positions agree with TRBD1. The CDR3 runs 16 residues. Germline V gene sequence: CDR1 SEHNR, CDR2 FQNEAQ (reference sequence). The V and J ends lost 4 bases and 0 bases, in that order; junction bases with no gene match: 3. The CDR3: CASSSRTGANTGELFF. The CDR3 nucleotides read TGTGCCAGCAGCTCTAGGACAGGGGCGAACACCGGGGAGCTGTTTTTT.

The chain recombines TRBV27 with TRBJ2-1; D not certain. The CDR3 consists of 13 residues. Germline V gene sequence: CDR1 MNHEY, CDR2 SMNVEV (reference sequence). Deletions cut 6 bases from V and 7 bases from J, with 13 bases between. The CDR3 sequence: CASRPAADNEQFF. In DNA form, the CDR3 reads TGTGCCAGCAGGCCGGCGGCGGATAATGAGCAGTTCTTC.